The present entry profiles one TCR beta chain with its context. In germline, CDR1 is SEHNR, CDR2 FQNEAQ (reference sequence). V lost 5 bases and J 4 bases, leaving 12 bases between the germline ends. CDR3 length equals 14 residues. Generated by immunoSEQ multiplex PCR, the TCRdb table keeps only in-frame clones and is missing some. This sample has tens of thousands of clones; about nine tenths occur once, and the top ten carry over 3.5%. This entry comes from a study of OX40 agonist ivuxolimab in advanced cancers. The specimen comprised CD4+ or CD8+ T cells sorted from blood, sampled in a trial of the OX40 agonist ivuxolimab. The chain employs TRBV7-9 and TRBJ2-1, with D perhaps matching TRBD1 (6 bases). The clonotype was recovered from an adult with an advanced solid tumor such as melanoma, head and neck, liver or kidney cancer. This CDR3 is CASSEDRPYNEQFF. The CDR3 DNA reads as TGTGCCAGCAGCGAGGACAGACCGTACAATGAGCAGTTCTTC.